The source of this T cell receptor (beta chain) is a study of blood T cells in healthy people across ages. Overall study results and limits: The study found more naive CD4+ cells and higher diversity in long-lived than aged donors. Possibly, changes in expanded clonotypes were confounded because donor CMV status was unknown.

A word on this clonotype: Its antigen is as yet unknown.

CDR3 length equals 15 residues. The germline V gene has CDR1 SGHDN and CDR2 FVKESK. A J-beta primer mix and a sample-barcoded 5' primer were used in a second PCR of roughly 7 to 12 cycles. Through a template-switch adaptor with 12 random nucleotides, each cDNA molecule received a tag. TCRdb re-derived calls from the 5' RACE reads in MiXCR, one entry per CDR3 protein. The profile shows about 1.4 million distinct CDR3 sequences, roughly 60% of them singletons. Input material: blood. The clonotype originates from a man in his late teens or twenties in good health. The chain employs TRBV14 and TRBJ2-4, with TRBD1 identical over 7 bases. The end of the DNA fits TRBJ2-7 better, so the J call may be wrong. The CDR3 loop reads CASSQPGQLSGEQYF. CDR3 bases: TGTGCCAGCAGCCAACCGGGACAGCTCTCGGGCGAGCAGTACTTC.